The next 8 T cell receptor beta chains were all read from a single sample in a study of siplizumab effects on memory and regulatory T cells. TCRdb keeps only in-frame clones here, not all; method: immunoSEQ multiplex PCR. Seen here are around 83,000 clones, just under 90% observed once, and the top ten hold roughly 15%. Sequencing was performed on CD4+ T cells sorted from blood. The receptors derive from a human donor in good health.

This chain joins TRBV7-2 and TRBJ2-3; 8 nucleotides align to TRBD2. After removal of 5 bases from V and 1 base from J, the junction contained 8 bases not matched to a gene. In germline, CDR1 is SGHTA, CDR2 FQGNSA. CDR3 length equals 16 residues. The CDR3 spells CASSPMPGLGTDTQYF. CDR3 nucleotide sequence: TGTGCCAGCAGCCCAATGCCGGGACTAGGCACAGATACGCAGTATTTT.

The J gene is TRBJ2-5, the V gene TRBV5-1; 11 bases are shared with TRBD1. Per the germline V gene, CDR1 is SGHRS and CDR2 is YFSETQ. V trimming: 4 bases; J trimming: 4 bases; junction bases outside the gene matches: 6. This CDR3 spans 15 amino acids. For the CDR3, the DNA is TGCGCCAGCAGCCTCGGGGGGACAGGGGGAGAGACCCAGTACTTC. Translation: CASSLGGTGGETQYF.

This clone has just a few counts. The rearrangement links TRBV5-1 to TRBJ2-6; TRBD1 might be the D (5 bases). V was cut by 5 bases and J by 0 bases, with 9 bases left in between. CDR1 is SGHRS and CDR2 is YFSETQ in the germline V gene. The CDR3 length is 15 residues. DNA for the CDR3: TGCGCCAGCAGGTTGACAGACTCTGGGGCCAACGTCCTGACTTTC. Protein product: CASRLTDSGANVLTF.

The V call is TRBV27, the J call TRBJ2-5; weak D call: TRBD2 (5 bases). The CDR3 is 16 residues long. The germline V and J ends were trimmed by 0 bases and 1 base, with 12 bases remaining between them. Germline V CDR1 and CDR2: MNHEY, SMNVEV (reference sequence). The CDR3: CASSLSAGVGQETQYF. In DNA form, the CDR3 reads TGTGCCAGCAGTTTATCGGCCGGGGTCGGCCAAGAGACCCAGTACTTC.

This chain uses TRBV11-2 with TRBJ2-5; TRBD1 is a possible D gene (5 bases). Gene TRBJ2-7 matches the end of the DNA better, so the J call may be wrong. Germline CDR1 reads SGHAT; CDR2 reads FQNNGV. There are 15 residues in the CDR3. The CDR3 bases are TGTGCCAGCAGCTTAGATTATCAGGGCTCCTACGAGCAGTACTTC. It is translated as CASSLDYQGSYEQYF.

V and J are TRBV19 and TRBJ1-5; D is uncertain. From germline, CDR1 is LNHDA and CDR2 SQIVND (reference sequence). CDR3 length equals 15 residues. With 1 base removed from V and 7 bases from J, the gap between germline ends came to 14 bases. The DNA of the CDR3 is TGTGCCAGTAGTATAGCGGTAGGGAGGCACCAGCCCCAGCATTTT. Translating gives CASSIAVGRHQPQHF. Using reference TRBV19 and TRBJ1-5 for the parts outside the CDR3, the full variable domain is DGGITQSPKYLFRKEGQNVTLSCEQNLNHDAMYWYRQDPGQGLRLIYYSQIVNDFQKGDIAEGYSVSREKKESFPLTVTSAQKNPTAFYLCASSIAVGRHQPQHFGDGTRLSIL.

CDR3 coding DNA: TGTGCCAGTAGTAGGAGGGGGCCTGGGGCCAACGTCCTGACTTTC. Translating it yields CASSRRGPGANVLTF. V gene TRBV19 combines with J gene TRBJ2-6, with D possibly matching TRBD1 (7 bases). Trimming stripped 4 bases from V and 2 bases from J, with 9 bases between. Germline CDR1 and CDR2: LNHDA and SQIVND (reference sequence). This CDR3 region has 15 residues.

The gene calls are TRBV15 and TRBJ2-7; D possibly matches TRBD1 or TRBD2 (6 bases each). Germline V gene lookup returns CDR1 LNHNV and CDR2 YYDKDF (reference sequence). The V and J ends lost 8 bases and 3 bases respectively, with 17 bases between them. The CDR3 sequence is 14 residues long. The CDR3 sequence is CATGRQVGGYEQYF. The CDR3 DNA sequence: TGTGCCACCGGGAGACAGGTCGGGGGCTACGAGCAGTACTTC.